This T cell receptor (beta chain) comes out of a study of blood T cell repertoires in COVID-19. Germline V gives CDR1 LGHDT, CDR2 YNNKEL (reference sequence). The germline V and J ends were trimmed by 2 bases and 6 bases, with 11 bases remaining between them. CDR3 size: 13 residues. Using immunoSEQ multiplex PCR, the repertoire was profiled, and TCRdb retains in-frame clones only, with some absent. The table shows under 300,000 clones, with around 84% occurring only once. The clonotype comes from a woman aged 40 to 55 who had recovered from COVID-19. This chain links TRBV3-1 (or the pseudogene TRBV3-2) with TRBJ2-7; a possible D gene is TRBD2 (6 bases). The sequenced sample consisted of peripheral blood. In DNA form, the CDR3 reads TGTGCCAGCAGCCAATTCGGAGGGGTCGAGCAGTACTTC. Amino acids: CASSQFGGVEQYF.